This T cell receptor (beta chain) was observed in a study of blood T cell repertoires in COVID-19. Looking at the study overall: In each case, the material was cDNA or gDNA derived from T cells, B-cell-depleted T cells, or PBMCs.

CDR3 size: 11 residues. CDR1 is LNHDA and CDR2 is SQIVND in the germline V gene (reference sequence). The V segment lost 9 bases and the J segment 7 bases; nucleotides outside the gene matches: 4. How the authors handled the data: The authors estimated nucleated cell counts from reference gene primer amplification. This table comes from immunoSEQ multiplex PCR, and its TCRdb copy is limited to in-frame clones, with some not included. The DNA was the basis for D and trimming; V, J and clone size are from that table. The sample carries about 210,000 clones, almost 85% recorded once. This TCR was sampled from a woman in her forties or fifties with active or convalescent COVID-19. Source material: peripheral blood. V gene TRBV19 combines with J gene TRBJ1-2, with 8 bases fitting TRBD1. Here the CDR3 reads CASRTGTGYTF. The CDR3 nucleotides are TGTGCCAGCAGGACAGGGACTGGCTACACCTTC.